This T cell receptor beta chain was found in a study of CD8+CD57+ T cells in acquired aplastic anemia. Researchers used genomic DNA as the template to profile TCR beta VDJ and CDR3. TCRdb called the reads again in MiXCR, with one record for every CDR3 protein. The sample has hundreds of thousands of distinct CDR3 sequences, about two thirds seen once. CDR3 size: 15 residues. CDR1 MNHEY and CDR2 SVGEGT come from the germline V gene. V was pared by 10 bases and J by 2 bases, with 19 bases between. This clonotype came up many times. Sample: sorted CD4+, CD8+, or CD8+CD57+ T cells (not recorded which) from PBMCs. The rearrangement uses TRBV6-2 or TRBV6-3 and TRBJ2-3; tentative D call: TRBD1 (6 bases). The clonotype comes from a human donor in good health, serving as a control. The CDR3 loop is CATDLQGHITDTQYF. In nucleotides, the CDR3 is TGTGCCACGGACCTACAGGGACATATCACAGATACGCAGTATTTT.